Listed here is a single TCR beta chain. CDR3 length: 16 amino acids. V dropped 4 bases and J dropped 2; count of bases not matched to a gene: 10. Germline CDR1 and CDR2: MGHDK and SYGVNS. This entry is derived from a study of blood T cell repertoires in COVID-19. Assay: immunoSEQ multiplex PCR; the TCRdb copy retains only in-frame clones and omits some. The sample gives about 67,000 clones, roughly nine tenths of which show up once; about 4.3% is in the top ten. The genes are TRBV25-1 and TRBJ2-5; 7 bases match TRBD2. This TCR was recovered from a man in his fifties or sixties with active COVID-19. Sequencing was performed on peripheral blood. The CDR3 reads CASSVGGLDSQETQYF. The CDR3, as DNA: TGTGCCAGCAGTGTTGGTGGACTAGACAGTCAAGAGACCCAGTACTTC.